This is a list of T cell receptor beta chains from one sample in a study of human T cells and chemical hapten exposure. Each CDR3 protein gets one entry after TCRdb re-called the RACE reads with MiXCR. The table includes more than 90,000 distinct CDR3 sequences, more than 9.5% detected once. The sequenced sample was whole blood, obtained in connection with sensitization to the hapten diphenylcyclopropenone (DPC). Receptors originate from a woman in her 40s with alopecia areata. Some clones in this sample may be carry-over from other donors' samples. Each CDR3 is given with its conserved first and last residue. Size is omitted from some rows. Given values are once, few, many or a class for expanded clones.

clone_size: many
v_call: TRBV28
cdr3_aa: CASSLFRMNTEAFF

clone_size: NA
v_call: TRBV29-1
cdr3_aa: CSVRDRGQGQPQHF

clone_size: few
v_call: TRBV6-1
cdr3_aa: CASSDRRGEQYF

clone_size: many
v_call: TRBV29-1
cdr3_aa: CSAGQGDTGELFF

clone_size: many
v_call: TRBV10-3
cdr3_aa: CAISEWGTGAQPQHF

clone_size: NA
v_call: TRBV28
cdr3_aa: CAISGEGALVNYGYTF

clone_size: many
v_call: TRBV11-2
cdr3_aa: CASSSDTGELFF

clone_size: NA
v_call: TRBV3-1
cdr3_aa: CASSPDTNNEQFF

clone_size: many
v_call: TRBV9
cdr3_aa: CASSVDNEQYF

clone_size: many
v_call: TRBV9
cdr3_aa: CASTRGWNTEAFF

clone_size: NA
v_call: TRBV7-2
cdr3_aa: CASSSAGQGFYEQYF

clone_size: few
v_call: TRBV4-3
cdr3_aa: CASSQVDAGGGEQYF

clone_size: many
v_call: TRBV5-4
cdr3_aa: CASSLEPLNYGYTF

clone_size: many
v_call: TRBV7-2
cdr3_aa: CASSSSGGATQHF

clone_size: few
v_call: TRBV11-1
cdr3_aa: CASSHDTDTQYF

clone_size: few
v_call: TRBV20-1
cdr3_aa: CSAPPPDLGTDTQYF

clone_size: many
v_call: TRBV12-3/TRBV12-4
cdr3_aa: CASRTSGRGYEQYF

clone_size: NA
v_call: TRBV5-1
cdr3_aa: CTPTATGIRTQYF

clone_size: many
v_call: TRBV7-9
cdr3_aa: CASSETGAYNEQFF

clone_size: few
v_call: TRBV18
cdr3_aa: CASSPRQGKVGANVLTF

clone_size: few
v_call: TRBV6-5
cdr3_aa: CASSQHGGGGEQYF

clone_size: few
v_call: TRBV7-9
cdr3_aa: CASSSENKWIAGELFF

clone_size: few
v_call: TRBV27
cdr3_aa: CASRLKGGTYEQYF

clone_size: NA
v_call: TRBV7-2
cdr3_aa: CASTLRGANGNQPQHF

clone_size: NA
v_call: TRBV7-2
cdr3_aa: CASFFTSGANVLTF

clone_size: NA
v_call: TRBV9
cdr3_aa: CASSVEGQGNTEAFF

clone_size: NA
v_call: TRBV3-1
cdr3_aa: CASSRGAGNNEQFF

clone_size: many
v_call: TRBV5-4
cdr3_aa: CASSPDSQRSGNTIYF

clone_size: many
v_call: TRBV27
cdr3_aa: CASGGSANVLTF

clone_size: many
v_call: TRBV7-2
cdr3_aa: CASSGPGQNTGELFF

clone_size: NA
v_call: TRBV6-2/TRBV6-3
cdr3_aa: CASSYSTQNTEAFF

clone_size: NA
v_call: TRBV5-4
cdr3_aa: CASSSPDRLYNEQFF

clone_size: many
v_call: TRBV2
cdr3_aa: CASSAWTRGTDTQYF

clone_size: few
v_call: TRBV11-2
cdr3_aa: CASRSLGGGYEQYF

clone_size: NA
v_call: TRBV27
cdr3_aa: CASRPGIENQPQHF

clone_size: NA
v_call: TRBV25-1
cdr3_aa: CASSEFGGTNTIYF

clone_size: many
v_call: TRBV9
cdr3_aa: CASSPLGGLAGSRDTQYF

clone_size: few
v_call: TRBV5-6
cdr3_aa: CASSSPGLANEQFF

clone_size: many
v_call: TRBV14
cdr3_aa: CASSRRTTGELFF

clone_size: many
v_call: TRBV12-3/TRBV12-4
cdr3_aa: CASRLGPGGPTEAFF

clone_size: many
v_call: TRBV11-2
cdr3_aa: CASQQGTGSREAFF

clone_size: NA
v_call: TRBV5-5
cdr3_aa: CASSLSLGQETYGYTF

clone_size: many
v_call: TRBV6-4
cdr3_aa: CASSPDLTPYNEQFF

clone_size: few
v_call: TRBV29-1
cdr3_aa: CSAEPHSDNEQFF

clone_size: many
v_call: TRBV4-2
cdr3_aa: CASSQTATDRGQETQYF

clone_size: many
v_call: TRBV6-6
cdr3_aa: CASSSTGGGEAFF

clone_size: few
v_call: TRBV29-1
cdr3_aa: CSVLTGTQTTGNEQFF

clone_size: many
v_call: TRBV20-1
cdr3_aa: CSASFPRTYEQYF

clone_size: many
v_call: TRBV12-3/TRBV12-4
cdr3_aa: CASRLGVMYTDTQYF

clone_size: few
v_call: TRBV5-1
cdr3_aa: CASSLDGQHPYEQYF

clone_size: NA
v_call: TRBV9
cdr3_aa: CASSVSRNNEQFF

clone_size: many
v_call: TRBV14
cdr3_aa: CASSQDTGAGTKNIQYF

clone_size: many
v_call: TRBV25-1
cdr3_aa: CASRLGHEQFF

clone_size: NA
v_call: TRBV4-3
cdr3_aa: CASSQVLADQETQYF

clone_size: NA
v_call: TRBV4-3
cdr3_aa: CASSPGTGSSYEQYF

clone_size: many
v_call: TRBV7-9
cdr3_aa: CASSLMVNEQFF

clone_size: NA
v_call: TRBV20-1
cdr3_aa: CSAKGHNSYNEQFF